These 25 T cell receptor beta chains came from one sample sequenced in a study of cytomegalovirus exposure and HLA in healthy donors. PCR used 60 Vbeta primers and 13 Jbeta primers. Assay: immunoSEQ multiplex PCR; the TCRdb copy retains only in-frame clones and omits some. This sample has 15,000 to 20,000 clones, with roughly 75% found just once. Specimen: PBMCs. The receptors here all came from a man aged 18 to 35 in good health and CMV-seronegative.

This clone was recorded once. The V gene is TRBV30, the J gene TRBJ1-2; D is unclear. CDR1 GTSNPN and CDR2 SVGIG come from the germline V gene (reference sequence). V lost 2 bases, J lost 4 bases, and 8 bases lay in between. The CDR3 consists of 12 residues. CDR3 protein: CAWSRGSYGYTF. The CDR3, as DNA: TGTGCCTGGAGTCGAGGCTCCTATGGCTACACCTTC.

The rearrangement joins TRBV4-2 to TRBJ2-3; TRBD2 aligns across 12 bases. The CDR3 length is 17 residues. Germline V gene sequence: CDR1 LGHNA, CDR2 YNFKEQ. Losses at the gene ends were 1 base for V and 7 bases for J; bases not matched to a gene: 9. The DNA for the CDR3 is TGTGCCAGCAGCCAAGGACCCCTAGCGGGGGGGCAGAATACGCAGTATTTT. Translation gives CASSQGPLAGGQNTQYF.

The chain uses TRBV29-1 and TRBJ1-2; 9 bases fit TRBD1. Germline CDR1 SQVTM, CDR2 ANQGSEA. With V trimmed by 4 bases and J by 8 bases, 5 bases remained unmatched. This CDR3 contains 12 residues. Written as DNA, the CDR3 is TGCAGCGTTGTACAGGGGGCGAACGGCTACACCTTC. Translation: CSVVQGANGYTF.

This clone was seen only once. The gene calls are TRBV30 and TRBJ1-6; D gene uncertain. The V gene's germline CDR1 is GTSNPN and CDR2 SVGIG (reference sequence). The CDR3 has 13 residues. V shed 3 bases and J shed 9 bases, with 12 bases lying between them. CDR3 DNA: TGTGCCTGGAGGGGCCCAACTGGTTCACCCCTCCACTTT. The encoded protein is CAWRGPTGSPLHF.

To note about this clone: The junction departs from germline at one end; a sequencing error may be responsible. The chain joins TRBV6-5 to TRBJ1-1, with a tentative D call TRBD1 (5 bases). CDR3 length: 15 residues. From germline, CDR1 is MNHEY and CDR2 SVGAGI. CDR3 sequence reads: CASSYSTGHDTEAFF. CDR3 nucleotides: TGTGCCAGCAGCTACTCTACAGGACACGATACTGAAGCTTTCTTT.

The V gene is TRBV7-8, the J gene TRBJ2-5, with D possibly TRBD1 on 6 matching bases. Germline CDR1 and CDR2: SGHVS and FQNEAQ. V was clipped by 2 bases and J by 1 base, with 8 bases between them. The CDR3 totals 14 residues. CDR3 protein: CASSLWGRQETQYF. The CDR3 region has the DNA TGTGCCAGCAGCTTATGGGGGCGCCAAGAGACCCAGTACTTC.

This rearrangement joins TRBV29-1 to TRBJ1-1, with 9 bases lining up with TRBD1. Germline CDR1 and CDR2: SQVTM and ANQGSEA. This CDR3 has 17 residues. J lost 3 bases, V lost 5 bases, and 16 bases had no gene match. The chain's CDR3 is CSVPGQGGVSGYTEAFF. The DNA for the CDR3 is TGCAGCGTTCCGGGACAGGGAGGGGTAAGCGGTTACACTGAAGCTTTCTTT.

The genes are TRBV4-2 and TRBJ1-2, with TRBD1 matching over 7 bases. Germline V lookup: CDR1 LGHNA, CDR2 YNFKEQ. The length of the CDR3 is 15 residues. The junction had 4 bases not matched to a gene; V was cut back by 0 bases and J by 3 bases. The CDR3 protein is CASSQDEQGHYGYTF. The DNA for the CDR3 is TGTGCCAGCAGCCAAGATGAACAGGGGCACTATGGCTACACCTTC.

The chain is built from TRBV6-5 and TRBJ1-5; no clear D gene. The CDR3 has 13 amino acids. Germline V gene data show CDR1 as MNHEY and CDR2 as SVGAGI. Trimming removed 5 bases at V and 4 bases at J, with 9 bases between. The CDR3 DNA sequence: TGTGCCAGCAGTAGGACGGGAAATCAGCCCCAGCATTTT. Translation gives CASSRTGNQPQHF.

This clone was detected only once. The rearrangement joins TRBV29-1 to TRBJ2-7; D may be TRBD2 (5 bases). Trimming took 6 bases from V and 5 from J, leaving 11 bases between them. This CDR3 region has 11 residues. CDR1 is SQVTM and CDR2 is ANQGSEA in the germline V gene. Here the CDR3 reads CSVGSGDEQYF. CDR3 coding DNA: TGCAGCGTGGGGAGTGGGGACGAGCAGTACTTC.

The V gene is TRBV6-5, the J gene TRBJ2-7; 8 nucleotides match TRBD2. The CDR3 loop spans 15 amino acids. Trimming took 0 bases from V and 2 from J; bases not matched to a gene: 3. Germline-derived CDR1 and CDR2 are MNHEY and SVGAGI. The CDR3 sequence is CASSYSVRGAYEQYF. In nucleotides, the CDR3 is TGTGCCAGCAGTTACTCAGTGCGGGGGGCCTACGAGCAGTACTTC.

As concerns this clone: In the same sample, other DNA sequences code for this CDR3. This chain links TRBV29-1 with TRBJ1-1; D gene uncertain. With 3 bases removed from V and 1 base from J, the gap between germline ends came to 6 bases. The CDR3 runs to 12 residues. The germline gives CDR1 SQVTM, CDR2 ANQGSEA. The CDR3 DNA is TGCAGCGTTGAGGCTGGGAACACTGAAGCTTTCTTT. Protein product: CSVEAGNTEAFF.

This clone is medium-sized by share. This chain links TRBV7-9 with TRBJ1-1, with TRBD1 identical over 9 bases. This CDR3 spans 15 amino acids. J lost 8 bases, V lost 4 bases, and 11 bases had no gene match. The germline CDR1 and CDR2 sequences are SEHNR and FQNEAQ (reference sequence). The CDR3 here is CASSYLGQGLTEAFF. In DNA, the CDR3 is TGTGCCAGCAGCTACCTGGGACAGGGTCTTACGGAAGCTTTCTTT. Complete variable domain (other parts from reference TRBV7-9 and TRBJ1-1): DTGVSQNPRHKITKRGQNVTFRCDPISEHNRLYWYRQTLGQGPEFLTYFQNEAQLEKSRLLSDRFSAERPKGSFSTLEIQRTEQGDSAMYLCASSYLGQGLTEAFFGQGTRLTVV.

The chain has TRBV5-1 and TRBJ1-2; 7 nucleotides line up with TRBD1. Germline trimming cut 4 bases from V and 4 bases from J; bases unmatched to any gene: 7. This CDR3 region has 14 residues. Germline assignment: CDR1 SGHRS and CDR2 YFSETQ. CDR3 loop: CASSPGGTLYGYTF. The CDR3 bases are TGCGCCAGCAGCCCAGGGGGGACTCTCTATGGCTACACCTTC.

To note about this clone: Within the sample, other DNA sequences also encode this same CDR3. The chain links TRBV6-1 to TRBJ2-5; 7 positions agree with TRBD1. This CDR3 has 14 amino acids. With V trimmed by 2 bases and J by 2 bases, 2 bases remained unmatched. Germline V CDR1 and CDR2: MNHNS, SASEGT. DNA for the CDR3: TGTGCCAGCAGTGAATGGGACAGACAAGAGACCCAGTACTTC. Encoded protein: CASSEWDRQETQYF.

This chain uses TRBV7-2 with TRBJ2-7; TRBD2 agrees at 10 bases. Trimming removed 5 bases from V and 2 bases from J; junction bases left unmatched: 9. The CDR3 totals 16 residues. Germline lookup yields CDR1 SGHTA and CDR2 FQGNSA. The DNA for the CDR3 is TGTGCCAGCAGCCACATTAGCGGGGGGCGACCCTACGAGCAGTACTTC. The encoded protein is CASSHISGGRPYEQYF.

The rearrangement uses TRBV13 and TRBJ1-1, with 9 bases that match TRBD1. The CDR3 loop spans 21 amino acids. The J segment lost 4 bases and the V segment lost 5 bases, leaving 26 bases of the junction unmatched. Germline V gene lookup returns CDR1 PRHDT and CDR2 FYEKMQ (reference sequence). CDR3 residues: CASSKDRGGILLGFETTEAFF. CDR3 nucleotide sequence: TGTGCCAGCAGCAAGGACAGGGGAGGTATCCTTTTGGGCTTCGAAACCACTGAAGCTTTCTTT.

The chain recombines TRBV15 with TRBJ1-4; the match to TRBD1 covers 8 bases. CDR1 and CDR2 (germline): LNHNV, YYDKDF (reference sequence). The CDR3 is 14 residues long. Losses at the gene ends were 8 bases for V and 2 bases for J; bases not matched to a gene: 4. In nucleotides, the CDR3 is TGTGCCACCGCCGACAGGGGCACTAATGAAAAACTGTTTTTT. Translated: CATADRGTNEKLFF.

The chain links TRBV6-5 to TRBJ2-1, with 9 bases lining up with TRBD2. The germline CDR1 and CDR2 sequences are MNHEY and SVGAGI. The CDR3 runs to 15 residues. V shed 0 bases and J 7 bases; nucleotides not matched to a gene: 4. The CDR3 region is CASSYSSGGTNEQFF. The CDR3 DNA is TGTGCCAGCAGTTACTCGAGCGGGGGGACGAATGAGCAGTTCTTC.

The rearrangement links TRBV9 to TRBJ1-1; D remains ambiguous. Looked up from germline, CDR1 is SGDLS and CDR2 is YYNGEE. This CDR3 spans 13 amino acids. The V end was cut by 0 bases, the J end by 0 bases, with 3 bases between. CDR3 sequence reads: CASSVALNTEAFF. Here the CDR3 DNA reads TGTGCCAGCAGCGTAGCTTTGAACACTGAAGCTTTCTTT.

The chain links TRBV30 to TRBJ1-5, with 7 bases aligning to TRBD1. This CDR3 has 16 amino acids. Germline CDR1 reads GTSNPN; CDR2 reads SVGIG (reference sequence). V trimming: 0 bases; J trimming: 3 bases; junction bases outside the gene matches: 8. The DNA for the CDR3 is TGTGCCTGGAGTGTAGGAGGACAGGTAAACAATCAGCCCCAGCATTTT. It encodes CAWSVGGQVNNQPQHF. Looking up the rest from reference TRBV30 and TRBJ1-5 gives the full variable domain: SQTIHQWPATLVQPVGSPLSLECTVEGTSNPNLYWYRQAAGRGLQLLFYSVGIGQISSEVPQNLSASRPQDRQFILSSKKLLLSDSGFYLCAWSVGGQVNNQPQHFGDGTRLSIL.

V and J are TRBV6-1 and TRBJ1-6; tentative D call: TRBD1 (6 bases). The CDR3 is 14 amino acids. From germline, CDR1 is MNHNS and CDR2 SASEGT. The V and J ends lost 6 bases and 7 bases respectively, with 13 bases between them. CDR3 sequence: CASRRTEPNSPLHF. For the CDR3, the DNA is TGTGCCAGCAGGAGGACAGAGCCGAATTCACCCCTCCACTTT.

This clone was counted a single time. The chain uses TRBV6-5 and TRBJ2-7; TRBD1 is a possible D gene (8 bases). V lost 6 bases and J lost 0, with 12 bases in between. CDR1 and CDR2 (germline): MNHEY, SVGAGI. The CDR3 has 14 residues. CDR3 amino acids: CASRAGQASYEQYF. For the CDR3, the DNA is TGTGCCAGCAGAGCGGGACAGGCCTCCTACGAGCAGTACTTC.

The CDR3 bases are TGTGCCTGGAGTGTGGAGATGTCATCTCTGAGGCGCACTGAAGCTTTCTTT. Encoded protein: CAWSVEMSSLRRTEAFF. V gene TRBV30 combines with J gene TRBJ1-1, with D unclear. CDR3 length: 17 residues. Trimming cost V 0 bases and J 4 bases, with 21 bases left between them. From germline, CDR1 is GTSNPN and CDR2 SVGIG (reference sequence).

This chain links TRBV14 with TRBJ2-3; no reliable D call. The germline V gene encodes CDR1 SGHDN and CDR2 FVKESK. This CDR3 spans 15 amino acids. V gave up 4 bases and J gave up 2 bases, with 13 bases separating them. CDR3 sequence: CASSPGRRTTDTQYF. The CDR3 coding sequence is TGTGCCAGCAGCCCGGGTCGGCGCACCACAGATACGCAGTATTTT.